Sequencing of this T cell receptor (beta chain) was carried out in a study of cytomegalovirus exposure and HLA in healthy donors. Study-wide points: V- and J-gene trimming in TCR beta was tied to a missense DCLRE1C variant by an analysis performed later.

Unrecorded immune exposures were likely, despite nominal health at sampling. Per the germline V gene, CDR1 is LNHDA and CDR2 is SQIVND (reference sequence). The CDR3 spans 15 residues. The J segment lost 4 bases and the V segment lost 1 base, leaving 5 bases of the junction unmatched. PCR used 60 Vbeta primers and 13 Jbeta primers. The assay was immunoSEQ multiplex PCR, and TCRdb's table has in-frame clones only and misses some. There are 95,000 to 150,000 clones in the sample; roughly 87% occur only once, and around 1.5% lies in the top ten. This clone was counted a few times. Its antigen is not identified.

This TCR was sampled from a young woman in good health and CMV-seronegative. This chain links TRBV19 with TRBJ1-1; 8 nucleotides align to TRBD1. The specimen sequenced was PBMCs. This CDR3 reads CASSIAGTGLTEAFF. The CDR3 DNA reads as TGTGCCAGTAGTATAGCCGGGACAGGTCTCACTGAAGCTTTCTTT.